This TCR beta chain derives from a study of CD8 T cells in ankylosing spondylitis. General study findings and limits: Disease-linked clones displayed a CD8+ phenotype and appeared relatively rarely in peripheral blood. Reported data indicate significant enrichment of disease-linked clones within matched ankylosing spondylitis synovial fluid. Eight highly homologous variants formed a TCR beta motif that appeared characteristic of ankylosing spondylitis blood.

This clonotype was counted only a few times. Its matching antigen is unknown. From the 5' RACE reads, TCRdb called clonotypes with MiXCR, one entry per CDR3 protein. Here the sample spans 650,000 to 800,000 distinct CDR3 sequences, around 20% being singletons. V lost 4 bases, J lost 4 bases, and 10 bases lay in between. Germline V gene lookup returns CDR1 MNHEY and CDR2 SMNVEV (reference sequence). The CDR3 has 14 residues. This sequence was found in a male donor with ankylosing spondylitis. The sample was blood, either unsorted or a sorted T cell fraction (not recorded which). The rearrangement joins TRBV27 to TRBJ2-2; D may be TRBD1 (5 bases). CDR3 DNA: TGTGCCAGCAGTTCAGGGTTACCCACCGGGGAGCTGTTTTTT. Protein sequence: CASSSGLPTGELFF.